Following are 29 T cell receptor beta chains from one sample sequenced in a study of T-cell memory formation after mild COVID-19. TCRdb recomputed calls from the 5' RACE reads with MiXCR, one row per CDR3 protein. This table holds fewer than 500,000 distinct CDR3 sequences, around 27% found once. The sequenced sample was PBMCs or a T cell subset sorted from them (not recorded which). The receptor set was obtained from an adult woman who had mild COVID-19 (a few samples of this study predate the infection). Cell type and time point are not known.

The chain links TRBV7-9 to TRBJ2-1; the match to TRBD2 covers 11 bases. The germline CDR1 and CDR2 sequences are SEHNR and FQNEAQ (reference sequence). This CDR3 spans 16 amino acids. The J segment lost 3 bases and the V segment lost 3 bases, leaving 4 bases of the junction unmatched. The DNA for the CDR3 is TGTGCCAGCAGCTTCTTGACTAGCGGGATCTACAATGAGCAGTTCTTC. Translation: CASSFLTSGIYNEQFF.

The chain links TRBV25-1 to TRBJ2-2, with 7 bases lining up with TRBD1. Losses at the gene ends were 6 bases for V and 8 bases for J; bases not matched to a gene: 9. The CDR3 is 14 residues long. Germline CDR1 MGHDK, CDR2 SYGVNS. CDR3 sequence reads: CASRETGSRGELFF. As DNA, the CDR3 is TGTGCCAGCAGGGAGACAGGGTCCCGAGGGGAGCTGTTTTTT.

The DNA for the CDR3 is TGTGCCAGCAGCCGCGCCGACAAGAACACTGAAGCTTTCTTT. This encodes CASSRADKNTEAFF. This rearrangement joins TRBV7-2 to TRBJ1-1; the D is unclear. This CDR3 is 14 amino acids long. Trimming shortened V by 5 bases and J by 1 base, and 11 bases separated the two germline ends. Germline values: CDR1 SGHTA, CDR2 FQGNSA.

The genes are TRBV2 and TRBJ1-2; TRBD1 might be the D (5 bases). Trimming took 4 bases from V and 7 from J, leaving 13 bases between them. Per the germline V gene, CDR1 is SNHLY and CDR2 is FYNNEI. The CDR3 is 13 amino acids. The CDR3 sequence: CASSGRNRSGYTF. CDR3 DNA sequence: TGTGCCAGCAGTGGGAGAAACAGGAGTGGCTACACCTTC.

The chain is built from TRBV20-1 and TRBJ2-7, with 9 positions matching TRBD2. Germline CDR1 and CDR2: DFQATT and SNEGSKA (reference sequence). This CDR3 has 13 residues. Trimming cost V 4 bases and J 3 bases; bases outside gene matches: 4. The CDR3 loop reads CSATGLADYEQYF. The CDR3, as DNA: TGCAGTGCTACGGGACTAGCCGACTACGAGCAGTACTTC.

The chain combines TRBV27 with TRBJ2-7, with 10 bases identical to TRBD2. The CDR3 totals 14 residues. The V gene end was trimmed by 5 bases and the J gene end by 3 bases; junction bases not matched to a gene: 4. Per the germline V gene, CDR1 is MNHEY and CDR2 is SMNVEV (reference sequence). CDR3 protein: CASSDGTSVYEQYF. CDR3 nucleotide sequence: TGTGCCAGCAGTGACGGGACTAGCGTCTACGAGCAGTACTTC.

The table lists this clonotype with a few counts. The CDR3 DNA reads TGTGCCAGCAGTTACGCGACAGGATCCAACGAGCAGTACTTC. This encodes CASSYATGSNEQYF. The chain joins TRBV6-5 to TRBJ2-7; D is possibly TRBD1 (6 bases). The CDR3 runs to 14 residues. Per germline, CDR1 MNHEY and CDR2 SVGAGI. V lost 2 bases, J lost 5 bases, and 13 bases lay in between.

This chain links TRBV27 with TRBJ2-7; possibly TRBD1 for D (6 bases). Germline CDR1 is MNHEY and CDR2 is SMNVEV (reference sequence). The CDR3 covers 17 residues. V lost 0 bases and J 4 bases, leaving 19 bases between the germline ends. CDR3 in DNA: TGTGCCAGCAGTTTATCACGGGGAACCGGGACATTTTACGAGCAGTACTTC. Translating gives CASSLSRGTGTFYEQYF.

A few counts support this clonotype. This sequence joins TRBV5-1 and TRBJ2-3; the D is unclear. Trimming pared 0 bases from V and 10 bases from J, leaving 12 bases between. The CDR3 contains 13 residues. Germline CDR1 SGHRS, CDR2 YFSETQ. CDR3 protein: CASSLASRSAQYF. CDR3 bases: TGCGCCAGCAGCTTGGCATCCAGATCAGCGCAGTATTTT.

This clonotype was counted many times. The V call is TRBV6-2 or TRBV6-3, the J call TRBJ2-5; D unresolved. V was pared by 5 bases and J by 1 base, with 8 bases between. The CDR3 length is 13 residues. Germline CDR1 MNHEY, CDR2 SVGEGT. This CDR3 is CASSRNSQETQYF. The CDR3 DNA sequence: TGTGCCAGCAGTCGTAACAGCCAAGAGACCCAGTACTTC.

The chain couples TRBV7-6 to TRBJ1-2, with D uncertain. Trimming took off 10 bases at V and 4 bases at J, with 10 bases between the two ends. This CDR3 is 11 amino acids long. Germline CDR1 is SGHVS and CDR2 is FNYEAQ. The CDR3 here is CAIGIGYGYTF. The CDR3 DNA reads TGTGCCATCGGGATTGGCTATGGCTACACCTTC.

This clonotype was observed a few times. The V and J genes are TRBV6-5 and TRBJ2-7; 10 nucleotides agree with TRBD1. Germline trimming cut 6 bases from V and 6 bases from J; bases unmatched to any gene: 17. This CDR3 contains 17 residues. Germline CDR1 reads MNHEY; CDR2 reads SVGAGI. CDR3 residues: CASSTTPGQGRVGEQYF. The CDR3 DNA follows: TGTGCCAGCAGCACAACCCCGGGACAGGGGAGGGTCGGCGAGCAGTACTTC.

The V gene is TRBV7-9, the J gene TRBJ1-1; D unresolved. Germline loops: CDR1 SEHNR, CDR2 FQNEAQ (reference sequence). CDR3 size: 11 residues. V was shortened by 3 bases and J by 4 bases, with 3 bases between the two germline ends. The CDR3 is CASSFATEAFF. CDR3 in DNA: TGTGCCAGCAGCTTCGCCACTGAAGCTTTCTTT.

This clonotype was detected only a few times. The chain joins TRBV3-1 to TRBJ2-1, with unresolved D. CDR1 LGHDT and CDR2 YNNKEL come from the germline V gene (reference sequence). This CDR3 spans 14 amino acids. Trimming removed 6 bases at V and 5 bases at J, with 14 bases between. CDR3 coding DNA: TGTGCCAGCAGACCAAGCTACATTCACAATGAGCAGTTCTTC. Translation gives CASRPSYIHNEQFF.

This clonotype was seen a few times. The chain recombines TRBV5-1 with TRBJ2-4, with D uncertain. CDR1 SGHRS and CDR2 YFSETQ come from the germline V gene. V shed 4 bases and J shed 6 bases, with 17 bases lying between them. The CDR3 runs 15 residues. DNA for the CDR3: TGCGCCAGCAGCCTCTCTCTTTCACGCGGAAACATTCAGTACTTC. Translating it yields CASSLSLSRGNIQYF.

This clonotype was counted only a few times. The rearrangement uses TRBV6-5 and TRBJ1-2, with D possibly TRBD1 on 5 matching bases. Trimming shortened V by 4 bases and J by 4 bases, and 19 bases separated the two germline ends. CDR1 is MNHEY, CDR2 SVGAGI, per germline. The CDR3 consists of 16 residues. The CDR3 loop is CASSSPLLDRLYGYTF. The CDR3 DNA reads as TGTGCCAGCAGTTCCCCACTCCTTGACAGACTCTATGGCTACACCTTC.

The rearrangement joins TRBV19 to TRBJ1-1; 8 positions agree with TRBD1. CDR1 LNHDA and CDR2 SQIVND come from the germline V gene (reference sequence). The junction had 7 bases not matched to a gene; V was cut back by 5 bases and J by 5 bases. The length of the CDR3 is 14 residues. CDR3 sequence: CASSWGQAGTEAFF. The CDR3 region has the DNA TGTGCCAGTAGTTGGGGACAGGCGGGTACTGAAGCTTTCTTT.

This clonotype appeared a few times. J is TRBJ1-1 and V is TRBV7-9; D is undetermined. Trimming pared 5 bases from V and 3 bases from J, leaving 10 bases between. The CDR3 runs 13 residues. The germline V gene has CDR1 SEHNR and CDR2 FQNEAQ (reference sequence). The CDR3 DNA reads TGTGCCAGCAGCGCACCCATGGACACTGAAGCTTTCTTT. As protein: CASSAPMDTEAFF.

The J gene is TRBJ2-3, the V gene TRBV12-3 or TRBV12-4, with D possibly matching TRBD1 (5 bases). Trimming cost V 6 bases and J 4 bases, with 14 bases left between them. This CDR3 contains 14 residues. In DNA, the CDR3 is TGTGCCAGCAGACGCGGACACGGCGCAGATACGCAGTATTTT. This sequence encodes CASRRGHGADTQYF.

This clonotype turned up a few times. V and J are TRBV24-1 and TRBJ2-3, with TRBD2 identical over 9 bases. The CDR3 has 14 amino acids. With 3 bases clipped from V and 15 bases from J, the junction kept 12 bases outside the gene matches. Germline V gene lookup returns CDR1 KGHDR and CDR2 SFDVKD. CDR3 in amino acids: CATSDPSRPREGYF. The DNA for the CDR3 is TGTGCCACCAGTGATCCCTCGCGGCCGCGGGAGGGTTATTTT.

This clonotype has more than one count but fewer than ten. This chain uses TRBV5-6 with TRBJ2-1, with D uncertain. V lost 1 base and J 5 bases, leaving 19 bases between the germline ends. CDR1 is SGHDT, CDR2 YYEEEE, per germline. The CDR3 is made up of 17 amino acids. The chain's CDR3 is CASSLWSSAPWDNEQFF. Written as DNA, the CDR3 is TGTGCCAGCAGCTTGTGGAGTTCGGCTCCTTGGGACAATGAGCAGTTCTTC. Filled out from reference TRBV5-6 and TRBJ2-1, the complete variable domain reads DAGVTQSPTHLIKTRGQQVTLRCSPKSGHDTVSWYQQALGQGPQFIFQYYEEEERQRGNFPDRFSGHQFPNYSSELNVNALLLGDSALYLCASSLWSSAPWDNEQFFGPGTRLTVL.

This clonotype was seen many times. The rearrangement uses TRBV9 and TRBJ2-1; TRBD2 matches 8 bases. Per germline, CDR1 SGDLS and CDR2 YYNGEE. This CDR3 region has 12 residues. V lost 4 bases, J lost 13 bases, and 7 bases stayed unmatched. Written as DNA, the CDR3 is TGTGCCAGCAGCTCACACCGGGGGGGTCAGTTCTTC. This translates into CASSSHRGGQFF. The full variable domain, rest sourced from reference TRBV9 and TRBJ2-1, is DSGVTQTPKHLITATGQRVTLRCSPRSGDLSVYWYQQSLDQGLQFLIQYYNGEERAKGNILERFSAQQFPDLHSELNLSSLELGDSALYFCASSSHRGGQFFGPGTRLTVL.

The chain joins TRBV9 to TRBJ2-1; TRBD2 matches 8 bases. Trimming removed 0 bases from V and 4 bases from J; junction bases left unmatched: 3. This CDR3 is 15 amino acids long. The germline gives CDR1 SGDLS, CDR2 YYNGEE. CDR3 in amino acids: CASSVDGRGYNEQFF. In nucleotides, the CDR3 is TGTGCCAGCAGCGTAGACGGGAGGGGGTACAATGAGCAGTTCTTC.

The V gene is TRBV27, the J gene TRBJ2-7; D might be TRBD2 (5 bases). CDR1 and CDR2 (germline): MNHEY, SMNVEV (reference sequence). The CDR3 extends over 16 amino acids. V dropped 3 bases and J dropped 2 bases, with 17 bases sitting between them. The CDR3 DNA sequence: TGTGCCAGCAGTTTTCGCCGCGGAGGCACTGCCTACGAGCAGTACTTC. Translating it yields CASSFRRGGTAYEQYF.

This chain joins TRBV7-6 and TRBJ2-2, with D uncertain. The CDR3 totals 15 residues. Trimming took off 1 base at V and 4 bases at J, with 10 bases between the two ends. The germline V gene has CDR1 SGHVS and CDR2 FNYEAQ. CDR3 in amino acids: CASSLGPLGTGELFF. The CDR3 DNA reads TGTGCCAGCAGCTTAGGACCCTTAGGCACCGGGGAGCTGTTTTTT.

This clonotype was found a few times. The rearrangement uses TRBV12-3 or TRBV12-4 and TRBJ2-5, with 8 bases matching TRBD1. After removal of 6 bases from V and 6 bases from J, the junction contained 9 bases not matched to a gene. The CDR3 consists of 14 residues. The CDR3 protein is CASSGQGLSKTQYF. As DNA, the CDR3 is TGTGCCAGCAGCGGACAGGGTCTTTCAAAGACCCAGTACTTC.

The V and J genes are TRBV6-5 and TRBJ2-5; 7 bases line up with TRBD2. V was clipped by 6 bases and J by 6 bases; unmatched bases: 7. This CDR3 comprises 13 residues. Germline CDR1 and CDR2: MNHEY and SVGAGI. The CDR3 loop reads CASRTWRGKTQYF. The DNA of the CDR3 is TGTGCCAGCAGAACCTGGCGGGGGAAGACCCAGTACTTC.

The CDR3 bases are TGTGCCAGCAGTTTAGTTGCCCGAGGTGGGTCGCGCACCCTCCACTTT. Its protein product is CASSLVARGGSRTLHF. The rearrangement uses TRBV27 and TRBJ1-6; unclear D gene. V dropped 2 bases and J dropped 14 bases, with 22 bases sitting between them. CDR1 and CDR2 from the germline V gene are MNHEY and SMNVEV (reference sequence). The CDR3 consists of 16 residues.

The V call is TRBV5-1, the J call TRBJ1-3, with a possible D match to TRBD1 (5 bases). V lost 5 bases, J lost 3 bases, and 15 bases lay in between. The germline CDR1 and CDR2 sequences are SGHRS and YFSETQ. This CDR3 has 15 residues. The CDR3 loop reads CASSKDGQGGNTIYF. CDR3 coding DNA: TGCGCCAGCAGTAAAGACGGGCAGGGTGGAAACACCATATATTTT. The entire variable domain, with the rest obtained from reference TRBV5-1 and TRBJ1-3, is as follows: KAGVTQTPRYLIKTRGQQVTLSCSPISGHRSVSWYQQTPGQGLQFLFEYFSETQRNKGNFPGRFSGRQFSNSRSEMNVSTLELGDSALYLCASSKDGQGGNTIYFGEGSWLTVV.